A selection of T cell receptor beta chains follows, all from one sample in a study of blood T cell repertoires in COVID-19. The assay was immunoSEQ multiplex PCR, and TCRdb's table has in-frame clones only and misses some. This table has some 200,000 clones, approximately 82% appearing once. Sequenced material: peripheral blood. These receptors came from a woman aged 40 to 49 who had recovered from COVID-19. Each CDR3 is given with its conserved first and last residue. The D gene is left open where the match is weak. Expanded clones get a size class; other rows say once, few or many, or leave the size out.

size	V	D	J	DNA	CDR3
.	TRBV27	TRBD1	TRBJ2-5	TGTGCCAGCAGGAAATGGGACAGGGGCTTAGGGACCCAGTACTTC	CASRKWDRGLGTQYF
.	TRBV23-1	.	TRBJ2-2	TGCGCCAGCCATCAAGGGGTCACCGGGGAGCTGTTTTTT	CASHQGVTGELFF
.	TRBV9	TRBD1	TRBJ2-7	TGTGCCAGCAGCGTAGGACAGGGCACCTACGAGCAGTACTTC	CASSVGQGTYEQYF
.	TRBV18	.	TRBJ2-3	TGTGCCAGCTCACCGGGTGGGCAGACAGATACGCAGTATTTT	CASSPGGQTDTQYF
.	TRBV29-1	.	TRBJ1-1	TGCAGCGTTGAGGATTACAGGATACACACTGAAGCTTTCTTT	CSVEDYRIHTEAFF
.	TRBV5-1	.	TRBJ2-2	TGCGCCAGCAGCTTTGAAGGGGCGAACACCGGGGAGCTGTTTTTT	CASSFEGANTGELFF
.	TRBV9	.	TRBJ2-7	TGTGCCAGCAGCGTAGATCTCGGGGAGCAGTACTTC	CASSVDLGEQYF
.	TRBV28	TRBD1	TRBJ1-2	TGTGCCAGCAGCCAACAGGGGGCTATAGGTGGCTACACCTTC	CASSQQGAIGGYTF
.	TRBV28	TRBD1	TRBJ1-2	TGTGCCAGCAGTTCCGGGACAGGGGGCGTTTATGGCTACACCTTC	CASSSGTGGVYGYTF
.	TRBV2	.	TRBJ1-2	TGTGCCAGCTACTCGGGATACGACAGGAACTATGGCTACACCTTC	CASYSGYDRNYGYTF
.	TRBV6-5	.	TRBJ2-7	TGTGCCAGCAGTTACTCGAGGTCCCCCATGGGCTACGAGCAGTACTTC	CASSYSRSPMGYEQYF
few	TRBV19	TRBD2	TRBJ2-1	TGTGCCAGTAGTTTAGCGGGGGGGCGCAGTGTCAATGAGCAGTTCTTC	CASSLAGGRSVNEQFF
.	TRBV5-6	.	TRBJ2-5	TGTGCCAGCATTGTGTGGGGCCGGGAGACCCAGTACTTC	CASIVWGRETQYF
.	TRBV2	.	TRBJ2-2	TGTGCCAGCAGTCCACGGGTAACCGGGGAGCTGTTTTTT	CASSPRVTGELFF
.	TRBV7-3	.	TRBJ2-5	TGTGCCAGCAGCTCCAATGGGCGAGAGACCCAGTACTTC	CASSSNGRETQYF
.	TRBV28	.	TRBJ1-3	TGTGCCAGCAAGTCCGAGGCGGGGGGGCTTGGAAACACCATATATTTT	CASKSEAGGLGNTIYF
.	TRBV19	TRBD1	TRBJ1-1	TGTGCCAGTAGTGGACAGGGACAGGAGGGTGAAGCTTTCTTT	CASSGQGQEGEAFF
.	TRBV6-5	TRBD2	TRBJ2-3	TGTGCCAGCAGCTCCGCGGGGGGGTCGGGGACGCAGTATTTT	CASSSAGGSGTQYF
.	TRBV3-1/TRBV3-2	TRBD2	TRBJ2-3	TGTGCCAGCAGCCGTACTAGCGGGGGAGGAGATACGCAGTATTTT	CASSRTSGGGDTQYF
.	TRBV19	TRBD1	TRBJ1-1	TGTGCCAGTAGTTACGGACAGGGGAACACTGAAGCTTTCTTT	CASSYGQGNTEAFF
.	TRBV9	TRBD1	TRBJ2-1	TGTGCCAGCAGCGTAGCCCTGAGAGGACAGGGGGAGTTTCACAATGAGCAGTTCTTC	CASSVALRGQGEFHNEQFF
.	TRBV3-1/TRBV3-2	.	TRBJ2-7	TGTGCCAGCAGCCAAGACAGCTACGAGCAGTACTTC	CASSQDSYEQYF
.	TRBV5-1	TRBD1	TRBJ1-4	TGCGCCAGCAGCTTGGGACAGGGTAATGAAAAACTGTTTTTT	CASSLGQGNEKLFF
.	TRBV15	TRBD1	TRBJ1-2	TGTGCCACCAGCACATTCGGACAGGGAGCGTACTACACCTTC	CATSTFGQGAYYTF
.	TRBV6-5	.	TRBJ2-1	TGTGCCAGCAGTTACTCCGCCAGGGGGGATGGACCTGAGCAGTTCTTC	CASSYSARGDGPEQFF
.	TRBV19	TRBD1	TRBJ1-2	TGTGCCAGTGGTACCACAGGGGAAAATGGCTACACCTTC	CASGTTGENGYTF
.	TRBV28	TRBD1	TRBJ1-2	TGTGCCAGCAGCACGGCTCAGGGGGCGCGGGGCTACACCTTC	CASSTAQGARGYTF
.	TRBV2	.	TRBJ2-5	TGTGCCAGCAGGGGGGCCTTAAAAGAGACCCAGTACTTC	CASRGALKETQYF
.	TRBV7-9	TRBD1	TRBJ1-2	TGTGCCAGCAGCACAGAACTACAGGGGACAAGCTATGGCTACACCTTC	CASSTELQGTSYGYTF
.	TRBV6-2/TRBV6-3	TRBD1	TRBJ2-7	TGTGCCAGCAGTCGCGGACAGGGGACTTACTACGAGCAGTACTTC	CASSRGQGTYYEQYF
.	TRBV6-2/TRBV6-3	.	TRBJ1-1	TGTGCCAGCAGTCCCTCATCTTTAGGGGCTAACACTGAAGCTTTCTTT	CASSPSSLGANTEAFF
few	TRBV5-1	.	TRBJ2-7	TGCGCCAGCAGCTCTGACCGGGGGGCCCACTACGAGCAGTACTTC	CASSSDRGAHYEQYF
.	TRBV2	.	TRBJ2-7	TGTGCCAGCAAGGCGGGGGCAGACTACGAGCAGTACTTC	CASKAGADYEQYF
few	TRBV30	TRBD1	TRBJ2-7	TGTGCCTGGAGTGTACGATTGGGGCAGGGGGCCGAGCAGTACTTC	CAWSVRLGQGAEQYF
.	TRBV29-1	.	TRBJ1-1	TGCAGCGTTGAAGGTATCGGGAACACTGAAGCTTTCTTT	CSVEGIGNTEAFF
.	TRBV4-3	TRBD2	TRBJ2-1	TGCGCCAGCAGCCAAGAATGGGGGGGGTTTTACAATGAGCAGTTCTTC	CASSQEWGGFYNEQFF
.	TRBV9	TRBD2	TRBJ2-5	TGTGCCAGCAGCGTGGCCCCGGGGGGGGAACAAGAGACCCAGTACTTC	CASSVAPGGEQETQYF
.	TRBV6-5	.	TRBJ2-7	TGTGCCAGCAGTTACAATCGAGGGCGGGCTGAGCAGTACTTC	CASSYNRGRAEQYF
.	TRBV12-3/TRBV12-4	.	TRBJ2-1	TGTGCCAGCAGTTTCCAAACCCCGGTTGAGCAGTTCTTC	CASSFQTPVEQFF
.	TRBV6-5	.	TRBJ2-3	TGTGCCAGCAGGTCAGGGGCTAGCACAGATACGCAGTATTTT	CASRSGASTDTQYF
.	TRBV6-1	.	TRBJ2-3	TGTGCCAGCAGTGATAGTCCCACAGATACGCAGTATTTT	CASSDSPTDTQYF
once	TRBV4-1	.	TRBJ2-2	TGCGCCAGCAGCCAAGCGGAGGGACAGCCACCGAACACCGGGGAGCTGTTTTTT	CASSQAEGQPPNTGELFF
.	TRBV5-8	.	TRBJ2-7	TGTGCCAGCAGGGAGGGGACTGGAGGCAGATACGAGCAGTACTTC	CASREGTGGRYEQYF
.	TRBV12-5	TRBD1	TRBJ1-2	TGTGCTAGTGGTTTGGGAAGGACAGGGGTCTTTGGCTACACCTTC	CASGLGRTGVFGYTF
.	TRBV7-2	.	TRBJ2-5	TGTGCCAGCAGCTTAGCGGGGCAGGGACAAGAGACCCAGTACTTC	CASSLAGQGQETQYF
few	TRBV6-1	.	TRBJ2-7	TGTGCCAGCAGTGATTCAGGGGGGGAGCAGTACTTC	CASSDSGGEQYF
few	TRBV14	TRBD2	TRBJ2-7	TGTGCCAGCAGCCCCAGCGGGGGGCTGAGCTCCTACGAGCAGTACTTC	CASSPSGGLSSYEQYF
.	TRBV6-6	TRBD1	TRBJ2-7	TGTGCCAGCAGCCGACAGGGGATCGGGACAGAGACCTACGAGCAGTACTTC	CASSRQGIGTETYEQYF
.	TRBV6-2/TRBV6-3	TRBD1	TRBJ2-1	TGTGCCAGCAGTCGACAGGGGGCAACTGAGCAGTTCTTC	CASSRQGATEQFF
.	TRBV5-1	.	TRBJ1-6	TGCGCCAGCAGCTTGGTAGGGGGAAATAATTCACCCCTCCACTTT	CASSLVGGNNSPLHF
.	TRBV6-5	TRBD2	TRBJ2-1	TGTGCCAGTCTTAGAGCGGGGGCCTCCTACAATGAGCAGTTCTTC	CASLRAGASYNEQFF
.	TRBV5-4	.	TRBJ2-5	TGTGCCAGCAGCTCCCGACAGCAAGAGACCCAGTACTTC	CASSSRQQETQYF
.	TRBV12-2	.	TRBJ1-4	TGTGCAAGTCGCTTAGACGGCAGGGAGGCTGAAAAACTGTTTTTT	CASRLDGREAEKLFF
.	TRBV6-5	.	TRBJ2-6	TGTGCCAGCAGTTCGTCGTTGGGGAGTGGGGCCAACGTCCTGACTTTC	CASSSSLGSGANVLTF
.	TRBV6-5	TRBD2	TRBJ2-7	TGTGCCAGCACCGGGAGGTCCTACGAGCAGTACTTC	CASTGRSYEQYF
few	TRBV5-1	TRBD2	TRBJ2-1	TGCGCCAGCAGCCTGACTAGCGGGGGGCCCGGCAATGAGCAGTTCTTC	CASSLTSGGPGNEQFF
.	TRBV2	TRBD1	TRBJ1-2	TGTGCCAGCACAATTAAAACAGGGGATTATGGCTACACCTTC	CASTIKTGDYGYTF